These T cell receptor beta chains were read from a single sample in a study of CD8+ T cells in alopecia areata. TCRdb's copy holds only in-frame clones and misses some; the assay was immunoSEQ multiplex PCR. Among more than 95,000 clones listed, roughly two fifths were seen once. Sequenced material: CD4+ T cells sorted from blood. The receptor set was obtained from a human donor with alopecia areata. CDR3s include the opening cysteine and the closing phenylalanine or tryptophan. Fields, in order: V gene, J gene, clone size, D gene, CDR3 protein, CDR3 DNA. D genes are given only for firm matches. Expanded clones are given a class, and other clones once, few, many or no size at all.

TRBV9	TRBJ2-3	.	.	CASSTRTADTQYF	TGTGCCAGCAGCACGAGGACTGCAGATACGCAGTATTTT
TRBV9	TRBJ1-1	.	.	CASTGTEVYTEAFF	TGTGCCAGCACCGGAACGGAGGTCTACACTGAAGCTTTCTTT
TRBV28	TRBJ1-5	few	TRBD1	CASSLNRGGNQPQHF	TGTGCCAGCAGTCTAAACAGGGGCGGCAATCAGCCCCAGCATTTT
TRBV30	TRBJ2-1	.	TRBD2	CAWGGLAGSYNEQFF	TGTGCCTGGGGGGGACTAGCGGGTTCCTACAATGAGCAGTTCTTC
TRBV5-1	TRBJ2-7	.	TRBD1	CASSNRQGATYEQYF	TGCGCCAGCAGCAATCGACAGGGGGCTACGTACGAGCAGTACTTC
TRBV7-2	TRBJ2-2	.	.	CASSLALFRAGVTGELFF	TGTGCCAGCAGCTTAGCGTTATTCAGGGCAGGGGTTACCGGGGAGCTGTTTTTT
TRBV29-1	TRBJ2-2	.	.	CSALSGNTGELFF	TGCAGCGCACTAAGCGGGAACACCGGGGAGCTGTTTTTT
TRBV11-1	TRBJ2-1	few	.	CASSLLRSSYNEQFF	TGTGCCAGCAGCTTACTACGGAGCTCCTACAATGAGCAGTTCTTC
TRBV30	TRBJ2-7	.	.	CAWSPWGYEQYF	TGTGCCTGGAGTCCCTGGGGGTACGAGCAGTACTTC
TRBV19	TRBJ2-3	.	TRBD2	CASSVRGLAGTDTQYF	TGTGCCAGTAGTGTCCGGGGGCTAGCGGGAACAGATACGCAGTATTTT
TRBV6-6	TRBJ2-7	.	.	CASSYEGKYQYF	TGTGCCAGCAGTTATGAAGGGAAATACCAGTACTTC
TRBV27	TRBJ2-5	.	.	CASSSWGAQETQYF	TGTGCCAGCAGTTCCTGGGGGGCCCAAGAGACCCAGTACTTC
TRBV7-2	TRBJ2-5	few	.	CASSLMGGLGETQYF	TGTGCCAGCAGCTTAATGGGGGGCTTGGGAGAGACCCAGTACTTC
TRBV23-1	TRBJ1-1	few	.	CASSRAKGPLNTEAFF	TGCGCCAGCAGTCGAGCTAAGGGACCGCTGAACACTGAAGCTTTCTTT
TRBV30	TRBJ1-5	.	.	CAWSVGQPQHF	TGTGCCTGGAGTGTTGGTCAGCCCCAGCATTTT
TRBV15	TRBJ2-2	.	.	CATSRVLTTITGELFF	TGTGCCACCAGCAGAGTGCTGACCACTATTACCGGGGAGCTGTTTTTT
TRBV28	TRBJ1-4	few	.	CASSDRLGKLFF	TGTGCCAGCAGTGACAGGTTGGGAAAACTGTTTTTT
TRBV5-1	TRBJ2-1	.	TRBD2	CASSSLTSGASNEQFF	TGCGCCAGCAGTTCATTGACTAGCGGGGCTTCCAATGAGCAGTTCTTC
TRBV11-2	TRBJ2-7	few	.	CASSISGEQYF	TGTGCCAGCAGCATAAGCGGGGAGCAGTACTTC
TRBV15	TRBJ2-7	.	.	CATSREGGNTYEQYF	TGTGCCACCAGCAGAGAAGGCGGGAACACCTACGAGCAGTACTTC
TRBV28	TRBJ2-7	.	.	CASSGGEGEQYF	TGTGCCAGCAGCGGCGGTGAGGGCGAGCAGTACTTC
TRBV4-3	TRBJ2-7	few	.	CASSQETTYEQYF	TGCGCCAGCAGCCAAGAAACGACCTACGAGCAGTACTTC